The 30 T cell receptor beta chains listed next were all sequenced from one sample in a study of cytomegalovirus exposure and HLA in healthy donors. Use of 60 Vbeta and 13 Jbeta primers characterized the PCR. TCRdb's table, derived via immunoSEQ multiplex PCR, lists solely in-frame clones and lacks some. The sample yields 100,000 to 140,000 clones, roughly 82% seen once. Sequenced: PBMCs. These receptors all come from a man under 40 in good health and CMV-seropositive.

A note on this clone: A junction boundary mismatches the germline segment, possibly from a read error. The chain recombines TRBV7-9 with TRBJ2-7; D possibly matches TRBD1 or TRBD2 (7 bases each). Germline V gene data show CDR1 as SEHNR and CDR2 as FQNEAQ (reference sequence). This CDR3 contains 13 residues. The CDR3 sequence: CSSRGGATYEQYF. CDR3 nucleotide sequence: TGTTCCAGCAGGGGGGGGGCCACCTACGAGCAGTACTTC. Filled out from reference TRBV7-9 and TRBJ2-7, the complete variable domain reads DTGVSQNPRHKITKRGQNVTFRCDPISEHNRLYWYRQTLGQGPEFLTYFQNEAQLEKSRLLSDRFSAERPKGSFSTLEIQRTEQGDSAMYLCSSRGGATYEQYFGPGTRLTVT.

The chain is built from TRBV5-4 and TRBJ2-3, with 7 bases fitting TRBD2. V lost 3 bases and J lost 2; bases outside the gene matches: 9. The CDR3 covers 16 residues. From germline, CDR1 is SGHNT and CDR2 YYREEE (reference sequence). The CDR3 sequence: CASSSGGERATDTQYF. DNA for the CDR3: TGTGCCAGCAGCTCGGGGGGAGAGCGGGCCACAGATACGCAGTATTTT.

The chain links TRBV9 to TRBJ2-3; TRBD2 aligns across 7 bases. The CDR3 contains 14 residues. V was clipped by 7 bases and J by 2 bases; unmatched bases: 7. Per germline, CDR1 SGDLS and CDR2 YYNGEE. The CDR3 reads CASVAGSSTDTQYF. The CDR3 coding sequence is TGTGCCAGCGTAGCGGGCAGCTCCACAGATACGCAGTATTTT. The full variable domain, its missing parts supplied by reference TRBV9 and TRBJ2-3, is DSGVTQTPKHLITATGQRVTLRCSPRSGDLSVYWYQQSLDQGLQFLIQYYNGEERAKGNILERFSAQQFPDLHSELNLSSLELGDSALYFCASVAGSSTDTQYFGPGTRLTVL.

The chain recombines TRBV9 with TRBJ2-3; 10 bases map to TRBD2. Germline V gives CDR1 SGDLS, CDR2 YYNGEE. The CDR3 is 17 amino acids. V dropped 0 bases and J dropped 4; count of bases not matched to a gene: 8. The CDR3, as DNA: TGTGCCAGCAGCGTAGCTACGAGCGGGGGGGCCGCAGATACGCAGTATTTT. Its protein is CASSVATSGGAADTQYF.

CDR3 nucleotides: TGTGCCAGCAGCCATCCCAGGGACAGCAGCGAGCAGTACTTC. Its translation is CASSHPRDSSEQYF. The J gene is TRBJ2-7, the V gene TRBV4-2, with 7 bases aligning to TRBD1. The V gene end was trimmed by 3 bases and the J gene end by 6 bases; junction bases not matched to a gene: 8. The germline V gene has CDR1 LGHNA and CDR2 YNFKEQ. The CDR3 runs 14 residues.

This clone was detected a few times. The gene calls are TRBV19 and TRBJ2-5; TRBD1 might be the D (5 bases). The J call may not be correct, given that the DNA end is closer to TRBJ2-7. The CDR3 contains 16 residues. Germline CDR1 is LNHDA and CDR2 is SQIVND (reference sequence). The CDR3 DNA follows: TGTGCCAGTAGCGCTCTAGGACACGGAAGATCCTACGAGCAGTACTTC. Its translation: CASSALGHGRSYEQYF.

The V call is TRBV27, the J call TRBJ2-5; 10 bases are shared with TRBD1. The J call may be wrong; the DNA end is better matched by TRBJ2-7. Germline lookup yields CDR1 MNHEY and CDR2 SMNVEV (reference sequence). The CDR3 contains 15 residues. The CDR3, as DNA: TGTGCCAGCGAGATTAGGACAGGGGGAAAATACGAGCAGTACTTC. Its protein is CASEIRTGGKYEQYF.

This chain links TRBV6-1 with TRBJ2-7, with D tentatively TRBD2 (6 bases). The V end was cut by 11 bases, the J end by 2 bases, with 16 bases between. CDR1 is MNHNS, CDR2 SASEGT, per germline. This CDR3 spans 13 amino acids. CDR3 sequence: CAGGNGAPYEQYF. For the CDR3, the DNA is TGTGCCGGAGGGAATGGCGCGCCCTACGAGCAGTACTTC.

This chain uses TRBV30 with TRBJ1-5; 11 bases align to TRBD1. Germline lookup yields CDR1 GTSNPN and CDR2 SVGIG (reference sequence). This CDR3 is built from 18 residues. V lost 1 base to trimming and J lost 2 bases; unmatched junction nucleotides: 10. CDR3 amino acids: CAWSAGTGGFLGNQPQHF. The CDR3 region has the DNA TGTGCCTGGAGTGCCGGGACAGGGGGGTTCTTAGGCAATCAGCCCCAGCATTTT.

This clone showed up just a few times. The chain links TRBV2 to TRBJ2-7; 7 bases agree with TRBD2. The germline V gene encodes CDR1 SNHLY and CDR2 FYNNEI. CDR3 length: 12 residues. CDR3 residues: CAPGGSSYEQYF. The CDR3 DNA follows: TGTGCTCCCGGCGGGAGCTCCTACGAGCAGTACTTC.

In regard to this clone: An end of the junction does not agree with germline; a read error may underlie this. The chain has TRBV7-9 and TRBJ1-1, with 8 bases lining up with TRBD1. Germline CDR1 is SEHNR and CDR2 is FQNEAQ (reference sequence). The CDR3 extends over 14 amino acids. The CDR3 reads CSSSGQGPGTEAFF. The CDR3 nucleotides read TGTTCCAGCAGCGGACAGGGACCGGGCACTGAAGCTTTCTTT.

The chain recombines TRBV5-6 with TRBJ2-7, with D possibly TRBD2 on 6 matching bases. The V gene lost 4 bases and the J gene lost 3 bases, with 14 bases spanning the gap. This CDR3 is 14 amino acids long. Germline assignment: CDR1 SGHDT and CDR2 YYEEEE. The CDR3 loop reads CASSLRDVFYEQYF. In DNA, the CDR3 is TGTGCCAGCAGCCTGCGGGACGTTTTCTACGAGCAGTACTTC.

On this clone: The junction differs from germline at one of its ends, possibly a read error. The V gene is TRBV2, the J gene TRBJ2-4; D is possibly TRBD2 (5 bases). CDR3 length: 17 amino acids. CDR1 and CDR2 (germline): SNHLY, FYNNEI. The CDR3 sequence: CASSELVFTLAKNSQYF. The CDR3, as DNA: TGTGCCAGCAGTGAGTTGGTCTTTACTCTAGCCAAAAACAGTCAGTACTTC.

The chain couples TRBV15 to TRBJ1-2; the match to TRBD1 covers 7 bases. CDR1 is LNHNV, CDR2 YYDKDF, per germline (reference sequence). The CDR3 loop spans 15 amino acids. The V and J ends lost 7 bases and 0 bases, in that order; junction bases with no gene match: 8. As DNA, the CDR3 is TGTGCCACCAAGGGACAGACCGAAACTAACTATGGCTACACCTTC. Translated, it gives CATKGQTETNYGYTF.

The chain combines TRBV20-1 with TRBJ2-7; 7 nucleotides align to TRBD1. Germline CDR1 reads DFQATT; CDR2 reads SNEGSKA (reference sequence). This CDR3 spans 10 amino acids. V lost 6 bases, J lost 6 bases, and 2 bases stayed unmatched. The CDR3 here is CSARGREQYF. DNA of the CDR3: TGCAGTGCGAGGGGGCGCGAGCAGTACTTC.

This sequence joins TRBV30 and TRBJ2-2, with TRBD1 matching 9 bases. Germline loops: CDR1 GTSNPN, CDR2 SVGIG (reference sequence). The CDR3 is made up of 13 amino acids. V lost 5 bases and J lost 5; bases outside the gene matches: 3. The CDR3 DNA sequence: TGTGCCTGGCGACAGGGGGGAACCGGGGAGCTGTTTTTT. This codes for CAWRQGGTGELFF.

The CDR3 DNA follows: TGCGCCAGCAGCTTGGGTAGCGGGGGGGCTTCCTACGAGCAGTACTTC. Translated: CASSLGSGGASYEQYF. The chain uses TRBV5-1 and TRBJ2-7; 11 nucleotides match TRBD2. The germline gives CDR1 SGHRS, CDR2 YFSETQ. CDR3 length equals 16 residues. J gave up 1 base and V 0 bases, and 3 bases lay outside the gene matches.

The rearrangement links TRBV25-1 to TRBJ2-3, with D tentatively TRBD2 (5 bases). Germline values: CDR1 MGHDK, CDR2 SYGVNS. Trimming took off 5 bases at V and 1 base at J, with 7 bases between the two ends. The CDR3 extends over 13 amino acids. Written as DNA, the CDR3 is TGTGCCAGCAGTAACGGGGGCACAGATACGCAGTATTTT. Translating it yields CASSNGGTDTQYF.

This CDR3 reads CASTGQGDSGANVLTF. The DNA for the CDR3 is TGCGCCAGCACGGGACAGGGGGATTCCGGGGCCAACGTCCTGACTTTC. The gene calls are TRBV10-2 and TRBJ2-6, with 11 bases aligning to TRBD1. The junction had 6 bases not matched to a gene; V was cut back by 7 bases and J by 4 bases. The germline CDR1 and CDR2 sequences are WSHSY and SAAADI. The CDR3 spans 16 residues.

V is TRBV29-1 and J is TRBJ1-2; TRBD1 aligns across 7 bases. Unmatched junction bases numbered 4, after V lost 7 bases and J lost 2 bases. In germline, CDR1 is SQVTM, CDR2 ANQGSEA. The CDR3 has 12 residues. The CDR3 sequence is CSAPRGNYGYTF. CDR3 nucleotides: TGCAGCGCCCCCAGGGGGAACTATGGCTACACCTTC. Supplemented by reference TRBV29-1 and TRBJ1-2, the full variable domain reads SAVISQKPSRDICQRGTSLTIQCQVDSQVTMMFWYRQQPGQSLTLIATANQGSEATYESGFVIDKFPISRPNLTFSTLTVSNMSPEDSSIYLCSAPRGNYGYTFGSGTRLTVV.

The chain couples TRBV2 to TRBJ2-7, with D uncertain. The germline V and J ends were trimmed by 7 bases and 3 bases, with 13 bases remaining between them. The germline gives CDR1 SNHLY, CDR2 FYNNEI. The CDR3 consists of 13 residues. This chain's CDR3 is CASTSPSNYEQYF. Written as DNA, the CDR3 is TGTGCCAGCACTAGTCCAAGTAACTACGAGCAGTACTTC.

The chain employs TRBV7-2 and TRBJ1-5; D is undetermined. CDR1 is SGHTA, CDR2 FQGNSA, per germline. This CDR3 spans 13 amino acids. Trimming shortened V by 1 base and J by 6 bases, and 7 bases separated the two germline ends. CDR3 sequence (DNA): TGTGCCAGCAGCTTAGTCGGTGGTCAGCCCCAGCATTTT. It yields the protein CASSLVGGQPQHF.

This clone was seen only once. The CDR3 reads CATHQGGFEKLFF. In DNA, the CDR3 is TGTGCCACGCACCAGGGGGGATTCGAAAAACTGTTTTTT. This rearrangement joins TRBV6-1 to TRBJ1-4; 7 positions match TRBD1. Germline CDR1 and CDR2: MNHNS and SASEGT. The junction had 10 bases not matched to a gene; V was cut back by 10 bases and J by 8 bases. The CDR3 runs 13 residues.

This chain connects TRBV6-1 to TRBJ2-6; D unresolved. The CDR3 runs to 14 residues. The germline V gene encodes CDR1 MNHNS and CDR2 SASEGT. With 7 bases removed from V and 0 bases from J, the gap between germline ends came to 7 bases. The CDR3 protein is CASIAVSGANVLTF. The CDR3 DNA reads TGTGCCAGCATTGCAGTCTCTGGGGCCAACGTCCTGACTTTC.

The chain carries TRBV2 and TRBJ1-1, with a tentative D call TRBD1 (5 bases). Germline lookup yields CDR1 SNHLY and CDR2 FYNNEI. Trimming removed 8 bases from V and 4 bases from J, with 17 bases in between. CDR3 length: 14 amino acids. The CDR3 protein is CASEAGGSITEAFF. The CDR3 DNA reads TGTGCCAGCGAGGCGGGGGGGTCGATCACTGAAGCTTTCTTT.

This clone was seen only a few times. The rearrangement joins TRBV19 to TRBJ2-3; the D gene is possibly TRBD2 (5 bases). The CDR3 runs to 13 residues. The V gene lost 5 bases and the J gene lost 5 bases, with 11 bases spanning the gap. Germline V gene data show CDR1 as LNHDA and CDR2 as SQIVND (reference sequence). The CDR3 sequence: CASSSLAGDTQYF. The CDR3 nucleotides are TGTGCCAGTAGTTCCCTAGCAGGAGATACGCAGTATTTT.

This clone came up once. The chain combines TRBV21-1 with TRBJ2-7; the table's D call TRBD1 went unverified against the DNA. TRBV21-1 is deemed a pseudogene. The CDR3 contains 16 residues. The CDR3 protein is CASSNWGTGGAEEQYF. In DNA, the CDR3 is TGTGCCAGCAGCAATTGGGGAACAGGGGGCGCTGAAGAGCAGTACTTC.

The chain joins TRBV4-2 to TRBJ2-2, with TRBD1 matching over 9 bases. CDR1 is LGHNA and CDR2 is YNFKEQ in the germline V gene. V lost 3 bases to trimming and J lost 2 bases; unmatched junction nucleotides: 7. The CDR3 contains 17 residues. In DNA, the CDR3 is TGTGCCAGCAGCCATCCGACAGGGGGAGGAAACACCGGGGAGCTGTTTTTT. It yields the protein CASSHPTGGGNTGELFF.

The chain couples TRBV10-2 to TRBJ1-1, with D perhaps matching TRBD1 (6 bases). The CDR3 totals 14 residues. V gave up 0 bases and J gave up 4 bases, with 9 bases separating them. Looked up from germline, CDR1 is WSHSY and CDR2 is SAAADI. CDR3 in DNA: TGCGCCAGCAGTGAGTCGGTAGGGGGCACTGAAGCTTTCTTT. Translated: CASSESVGGTEAFF.

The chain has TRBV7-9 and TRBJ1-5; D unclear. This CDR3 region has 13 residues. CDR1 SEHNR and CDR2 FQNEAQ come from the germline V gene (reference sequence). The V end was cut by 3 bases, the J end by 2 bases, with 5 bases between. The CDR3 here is CASSFEGNQPQHF. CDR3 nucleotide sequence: TGTGCCAGCAGCTTTGAGGGCAATCAGCCCCAGCATTTT.